This TCR beta chain was identified during a study of OX40 agonist ivuxolimab in advanced cancers. The wider study: The diagnoses of dose-escalation patients were hepatocellular carcinoma, melanoma, renal cell or head and neck cancer. The mean age was roughly 60 years, ranging from about 23 to 85, with around four fifths of participants male. Study results and limitations: Clonal expansion from baseline to week 6 occurred in both CD4+ and CD8+ T cells. Also present in some nonresponders was a low level of normalized T-cell clonal expansion.

Only in-frame clones appear in the TCRdb table, and some are missing; sequencing was by immunoSEQ multiplex PCR. This sample yields fewer than 80,000 clones, of which 85% are seen a single time; approximately 4% belongs to the top ten. The CDR3 sequence is 16 residues long. CDR1 is LNHNV, CDR2 YYDKDF, per germline (reference sequence). The ends were cut back, 1 base at V and 5 bases at J, with 17 bases in the middle. Details on this clone: Antigen unknown.

Here the sequenced sample was CD4+ or CD8+ T cells sorted from blood, taken in a trial of the OX40 agonist ivuxolimab. The receptor was derived from an adult with an advanced solid tumor such as melanoma, head and neck, liver or kidney cancer. The chain links TRBV15 to TRBJ2-5, with D possibly matching TRBD1 (5 bases). DNA for the CDR3: TGTGCCACCAGCAGAGTCCCGGCAGGGTCTTCGGAGACCCAGTACTTC. This translates into CATSRVPAGSSETQYF.